Sequencing of this T cell receptor beta chain was carried out in a study of T cell responses to AZD1222 COVID-19 vaccine. Turning to the study itself: It was second doses at about 4 or about 12 weeks that were pooled.

General observations from the study: Clonal diversity may have been underestimated, and the donors were mostly white British, with more females than males. Across the whole spike, CD4 TCRs peaked at regions 160-218 and 743-854.

This CDR3 contains 13 residues. Germline loops: CDR1 SEHNR, CDR2 FQNEAQ (reference sequence). Trimming removed 1 base at V and 3 bases at J, with 6 bases between. Notes on this clone: What it binds is not known.

Using immunoSEQ multiplex PCR, the repertoire was profiled, and TCRdb retains in-frame clones only, with some absent. The top ten clones hold about a sixth of a sample with 100,000 or so clones, around nine tenths of them seen once. This specimen was peripheral blood, taken on day 0 of AZD1222 vaccination. This chain links TRBV7-9 with TRBJ1-1, with D hard to call. The receptor was isolated from an adult in good health. The CDR3 sequence: CASSLVGDTEAFF. CDR3 nucleotides: TGTGCCAGCAGCTTAGTAGGTGACACTGAAGCTTTCTTT.